The 14 T cell receptor beta chains below all came from one sample that was sequenced in a study of blood T cell repertoires in COVID-19. Generated by immunoSEQ multiplex PCR, the TCRdb table keeps only in-frame clones and is missing some. The sample holds just over 250,000 clones, around 92% seen once. Sequenced: peripheral blood. Receptors were obtained from a person aged 18 to 35 with COVID-19, enrolled during active disease.

The genes are TRBV4-1 and TRBJ1-2, with unresolved D. V lost 1 base and J lost 4, with 10 bases in between. The CDR3 is made up of 14 amino acids. Germline values: CDR1 MGHRA, CDR2 YSYEKL. Here the CDR3 reads CASSQGPTGYGYTF. CDR3 DNA sequence: TGCGCCAGCAGCCAAGGTCCCACGGGCTATGGCTACACCTTC.

V gene TRBV12-3 or TRBV12-4 combines with J gene TRBJ1-6, with a possible D match to TRBD1 (5 bases). The CDR3 has 13 amino acids. V was clipped by 6 bases and J by 7 bases, with 10 bases between them. The CDR3 DNA reads TGTGCCAGCAGCCCCAGGGAAAATTCACCCCTCCACTTT. Translation: CASSPRENSPLHF.

V and J are TRBV30 and TRBJ2-3; unclear D gene. The germline V gene encodes CDR1 GTSNPN and CDR2 SVGIG (reference sequence). CDR3 length: 15 amino acids. V lost 5 bases and J 2 bases, leaving 17 bases between the germline ends. CDR3 in amino acids: CAWSSASLYTDTQYF. The DNA of the CDR3 is TGTGCCTGGTCCTCGGCTAGTCTTTACACAGATACGCAGTATTTT. Looking up the rest from reference TRBV30 and TRBJ2-3 gives the full variable domain: SQTIHQWPATLVQPVGSPLSLECTVEGTSNPNLYWYRQAAGRGLQLLFYSVGIGQISSEVPQNLSASRPQDRQFILSSKKLLLSDSGFYLCAWSSASLYTDTQYFGPGTRLTVL.

The chain employs TRBV5-1 and TRBJ2-3, with D possibly matching TRBD1 (5 bases). The CDR3 runs 13 residues. V was shortened by 4 bases and J by 6 bases, with 12 bases between the two germline ends. Germline V gene sequence: CDR1 SGHRS, CDR2 YFSETQ. DNA of the CDR3: TGCGCCAGCAGCCCGGGCCCAGGGGATACGCAGTATTTT. Translation gives CASSPGPGDTQYF. The full variable domain, in which reference TRBV5-1 and TRBJ2-3 provide the parts outside the CDR3, is KAGVTQTPRYLIKTRGQQVTLSCSPISGHRSVSWYQQTPGQGLQFLFEYFSETQRNKGNFPGRFSGRQFSNSRSEMNVSTLELGDSALYLCASSPGPGDTQYFGPGTRLTVL.

The chain employs TRBV5-3 and TRBJ2-2; D is perhaps TRBD1 (6 bases). TRBV5-3 is recorded as an ORF, its role being uncertain. V was shortened by 1 base and J by 1 base, with 8 bases between the two germline ends. The CDR3 is 15 residues long. The CDR3 DNA sequence: TGTGCCAGAAGCTTGACAGGGAGGAACACCGGGGAGCTGTTTTTT. As protein: CARSLTGRNTGELFF.

Remarks on this clone: The junction departs from the called germline gene at one end, perhaps through a read error. The chain uses TRBV7-7 and TRBJ2-5; D not resolved. The CDR3 length is 15 residues. From germline, CDR1 is SSHAT and CDR2 FNYEAQ (reference sequence). CDR3 coding DNA: TGTGCTAGCAGCCCCAGCGACGAGGTGCAAGAGACCCAGTACTTC. Translated: CASSPSDEVQETQYF.

The J gene is TRBJ2-1, the V gene TRBV7-6, with D uncertain. The V end lost 0 bases, the J end lost 5 bases, and 14 bases lay between the germline ends. The CDR3 has 16 residues. Germline loops: CDR1 SGHVS, CDR2 FNYEAQ. This CDR3 is CASSLAVGPLDNEQFF. CDR3 DNA sequence: TGTGCCAGCAGCTTAGCTGTGGGCCCTTTGGACAATGAGCAGTTCTTC.

The chain uses TRBV18 and TRBJ2-7; 8 nucleotides match TRBD1. Germline CDR1 is KGHSH and CDR2 is LQKENI. The length of the CDR3 is 15 residues. V lost 3 bases and J lost 2; bases outside the gene matches: 6. The CDR3 region has the DNA TGTGCCAGCTCACCCCCTGACAGGGGACCCTACGAGCAGTACTTC. Protein product: CASSPPDRGPYEQYF.

V usage is TRBV12-3 or TRBV12-4 and J usage is TRBJ2-1; D may be TRBD2 (6 bases). The CDR3 length is 13 residues. V was trimmed by 6 bases and J by 5 bases, leaving 11 bases between them. The CDR3 region has the DNA TGTGCCAGCAGAATCCGGGGGAACAATGAGCAGTTCTTC. Translating gives CASRIRGNNEQFF.

This clone was seen more than once but under ten times. The chain has TRBV7-9 and TRBJ2-1, with D hard to call. Trimming shortened V by 5 bases and J by 8 bases, and 13 bases separated the two germline ends. The V gene's germline CDR1 is SEHNR and CDR2 FQNEAQ (reference sequence). CDR3 length: 13 amino acids. CDR3 amino acids: CASSQSLGDEQFF. As DNA, the CDR3 is TGTGCCAGCAGCCAGTCCTTGGGCGATGAGCAGTTCTTC.

V and J are TRBV2 and TRBJ2-3, with 9 bases aligning to TRBD2. CDR3 length: 17 amino acids. Per the germline V gene, CDR1 is SNHLY and CDR2 is FYNNEI. The V segment lost 7 bases and the J segment 2 bases; nucleotides outside the gene matches: 13. The CDR3 here is CASKVAVREGSTDTQYF. The CDR3 DNA follows: TGTGCCAGCAAGGTAGCCGTGCGGGAGGGATCCACAGATACGCAGTATTTT.

The CDR3 is CAWDREVIGYTF. Here the CDR3 DNA reads TGTGCCTGGGACAGGGAGGTGATTGGCTACACCTTC. The chain links TRBV30 to TRBJ1-2, with 7 bases matching TRBD1. The V gene's germline CDR1 is GTSNPN and CDR2 SVGIG (reference sequence). Unmatched junction bases numbered 7, after V lost 5 bases and J lost 7 bases. The CDR3 runs to 12 residues. The full variable domain, rest sourced from reference TRBV30 and TRBJ1-2, is SQTIHQWPATLVQPVGSPLSLECTVEGTSNPNLYWYRQAAGRGLQLLFYSVGIGQISSEVPQNLSASRPQDRQFILSSKKLLLSDSGFYLCAWDREVIGYTFGSGTRLTVV.

The sample holds a few counts of this clone. The chain's CDR3 is CASSPGSRGDYGYTF. In DNA form, the CDR3 reads TGCGCCAGCAGCCCCGGCTCTAGGGGCGACTATGGCTACACCTTC. This chain uses TRBV5-1 with TRBJ1-2, with D possibly being TRBD1 (5 bases). The germline V gene has CDR1 SGHRS and CDR2 YFSETQ. The CDR3 is 15 amino acids. Trimming pared 4 bases from V and 3 bases from J, leaving 16 bases between. Drawing the rest from reference TRBV5-1 and TRBJ1-2, the complete variable domain is KAGVTQTPRYLIKTRGQQVTLSCSPISGHRSVSWYQQTPGQGLQFLFEYFSETQRNKGNFPGRFSGRQFSNSRSEMNVSTLELGDSALYLCASSPGSRGDYGYTFGSGTRLTVV.

V is TRBV19 and J is TRBJ1-1; 7 bases map to TRBD1. Germline V gene data show CDR1 as LNHDA and CDR2 as SQIVND (reference sequence). The CDR3 spans 14 residues. V lost 7 bases to trimming and J lost 4 bases; unmatched junction nucleotides: 9. In DNA, the CDR3 is TGTGCCAGTACCCCTGCGCAGGGGGTCACTGAAGCTTTCTTT. This translates into CASTPAQGVTEAFF.